The 8 T cell receptor beta chains in this list originate from one sample, sequenced in a study of CD8+ T cells in alopecia areata. RNA was isolated and reverse transcribed to cDNA, the sequencing template. The assay was immunoSEQ multiplex PCR, and TCRdb's table has in-frame clones only and misses some. Here the sample spans about 74,000 clones, 29% being singletons. Treatment in this sample: oral pan-JAK inhibitor, 5-10 mg twice daily. Source: CD8+ T cells sorted from blood, taken at week 4, from a patient treated with tofacitinib. Source of these receptors: a human donor with alopecia areata.

The rearrangement joins TRBV29-1 to TRBJ2-6, with D unclear. Germline CDR1 and CDR2: SQVTM and ANQGSEA. The CDR3 has 18 amino acids. Trimming took off 7 bases at V and 0 bases at J, with 22 bases between the two ends. The CDR3 DNA reads as TGCAGCGCATTAAGTCCCCCGGTGAAGTCCTCTGGGGCCAACGTCCTGACTTTC. This gives the protein CSALSPPVKSSGANVLTF.

The chain uses TRBV29-1 and TRBJ1-2; 9 bases line up with TRBD1. With 7 bases clipped from V and 8 bases from J, the junction kept 8 bases outside the gene matches. The CDR3 consists of 12 residues. CDR1 and CDR2 (germline): SQVTM, ANQGSEA. The CDR3 reads CSGITGGEGYTF. As DNA, the CDR3 is TGCAGCGGGATAACAGGGGGCGAGGGCTACACCTTC.

This chain uses TRBV30 with TRBJ1-1; the D gene is possibly TRBD1 (5 bases). Germline V gene data show CDR1 as GTSNPN and CDR2 as SVGIG (reference sequence). The CDR3 totals 12 residues. V lost 5 bases and J 1 base, leaving 8 bases between the germline ends. The CDR3, as DNA: TGTGCCTGGTGGGGGGGGAACACTGAAGCTTTCTTT. This codes for CAWWGGNTEAFF.

The chain carries TRBV29-1 and TRBJ2-5, with 12 bases lining up with TRBD2. V gave up 1 base and J gave up 5 bases; unmatched junction bases: 14. This CDR3 is 18 amino acids long. Germline V gene data show CDR1 as SQVTM and CDR2 as ANQGSEA. The CDR3: CSVEGGRLAGGPSETQYF. The CDR3 nucleotides read TGCAGCGTTGAAGGGGGTCGGCTAGCGGGAGGGCCGTCGGAGACCCAGTACTTC.

The chain carries TRBV10-2 and TRBJ2-7; no reliable D call. Trimming shortened V by 6 bases and J by 4 bases, and 4 bases separated the two germline ends. This CDR3 spans 10 amino acids. Germline V gene lookup returns CDR1 WSHSY and CDR2 SAAADI. In DNA form, the CDR3 reads TGCGCCAGCAGGTCTTACGAGCAGTACTTC. Translating gives CASRSYEQYF.

The rearrangement uses TRBV4-1 and TRBJ2-7, with 9 bases aligning to TRBD2. From germline, CDR1 is MGHRA and CDR2 YSYEKL. Germline trimming cut 1 base from V and 3 bases from J; bases unmatched to any gene: 4. This CDR3 is built from 15 residues. The CDR3 region has the DNA TGCGCCAGCAGCCAAGTCTCTAGCGGGGACTACGAGCAGTACTTC. It codes for CASSQVSSGDYEQYF.

This chain joins TRBV29-1 and TRBJ2-7; D not certain. Trimming took off 4 bases at V and 7 bases at J, with 23 bases between the two ends. This CDR3 region has 15 residues. CDR1 SQVTM and CDR2 ANQGSEA come from the germline V gene. CDR3 sequence: CSVVNPSTPPGEQYF. In DNA form, the CDR3 reads TGCAGCGTTGTTAACCCTTCGACACCTCCGGGTGAGCAGTACTTC.

The chain has TRBV27 and TRBJ2-7; D is unclear. Germline V gene lookup returns CDR1 MNHEY and CDR2 SMNVEV (reference sequence). The CDR3 has 13 amino acids. Deletions cut 6 bases from V and 2 bases from J, with 11 bases between. Here the CDR3 reads CASSPRLAYEQYF. The CDR3, as DNA: TGTGCCAGCAGCCCCAGGCTAGCCTACGAGCAGTACTTC.